This T cell receptor (beta chain) was identified during a study of blood T cell repertoires in COVID-19 (dated by TCRdb to the early 2020s). Broadly, across the study: Samples from collaborators originated in the United States, Italy and Spain and spanned both the acute and convalescent phases of COVID-19. The prospective study material was composed of cDNA or gDNA derived from T cells, B-cell-depleted T cells, or PBMCs. Deeply sampled blood TCRbeta repertoires from subjects exposed to, actively infected with, or recovered from COVID-19 were included in the dataset. The repertoires were made available in a free public database intended to serve as a resource for research on the immune response to SARS-CoV-2. The samples were drawn from the first 160 participants of the ongoing ImmuneRACE study and from about 1,200 subjects provided by 6 global collaborators. Sample metadata almost always included a de-identified subject ID, COVID-19 status, age in years and sex. Where available, HLA class I and class II types were obtained from metadata supplied by the sample provider rather than from assay-based typing.

For this clone: Its antigen is unknown. The input lacks base qualities; no much larger clone sits a single base away.

TCRbeta CDR3 regions were amplified from genomic DNA using the immunoSEQ Assay, a bias-controlled multiplex PCR. Regarding the original processing steps: Within the assay, amplification of reference gene primers was used to estimate how many nucleated cells each sample contained. To quantify the absolute abundance of each unique TCRbeta CDR3 rearrangement, sequence reads were collapsed and filtered. For each sample, productive Simpson clonality was calculated by taking the square root of Simpson's diversity index across productive rearrangements. TCRdb stores this immuneACCESS table with in-frame sequences only. Part of the clones is absent; in the studies checked, under half of the shortfall reflects unresolved V genes, and no reason is known for the rest. V, J and clone size derive from that table, while D and trimming were established from the DNA sequence. The sample records roughly 97,000 clones, 90% of which are singletons. The top ten clonotypes cover 1.5% to 2% of the sample.

Results and caveats for the whole study, not just this receptor: How much clinical and demographic metadata was included differed by source and by participant, and the metadata was provided uncurated.

Collaborating institutions collected whole blood in K2EDTA tubes following their own protocols. For TCRbeta analysis, collaborator samples were shipped as frozen whole blood, as isolated PBMCs, or as DNA extracted from either sample type. V has 3 bases trimmed and J has 8 bases trimmed; junction bases matching no gene number 6. CDR1 KGHDR and CDR2 SFDVKD were looked up in the germline V gene. The CDR3 goes from the cysteine to the phenylalanine over 15 residues. Only CDR3 DNA remains: 45 bases, in frame from the first base. Sequenced sample: peripheral blood. This chain joins TRBV24-1 to TRBJ1-4; 9 central nucleotides agree with TRBD1. This TCR derives from a man aged 55 to 70 with acute or convalescent COVID-19. This receptor has the CDR3 CATSDRQGDWEKLFF. The sequenced DNA is TGTGCCACCAGTGATCGACAGGGGGATTGGGAAAAACTGTTTTTT.